The 24 T cell receptor beta chains below come from one sample, sequenced in a study of blood T cell repertoires in COVID-19. The method was immunoSEQ multiplex PCR; TCRdb's version includes in-frame clones alone and lacks a portion of them. The sample includes around 310,000 clones, roughly 90% seen only once; the top ten take 0.95% to 1.3%. Sequenced: peripheral blood. The receptors stem from a woman aged 40-49 years with COVID-19, enrolled during active disease.

This clone was counted between two and nine times. The chain combines TRBV11-2 with TRBJ1-2, with D perhaps matching TRBD1 (5 bases). Germline loops: CDR1 SGHAT, CDR2 FQNNGV. The CDR3 has 16 amino acids. Trimming pared 2 bases from V and 0 bases from J, leaving 13 bases between. CDR3 residues: CASSLIGGRANYGYTF. The CDR3 DNA follows: TGTGCCAGCAGCTTAATCGGGGGGAGAGCTAACTATGGCTACACCTTC.

V is TRBV27 and J is TRBJ1-4; D is unresolved. The CDR3 length is 14 residues. Germline V lookup: CDR1 MNHEY, CDR2 SMNVEV (reference sequence). Trimming stripped 7 bases from V and 0 bases from J, with 9 bases between. CDR3 residues: CASKYGATNEKLFF. The CDR3 DNA sequence: TGTGCCAGCAAGTACGGTGCAACTAATGAAAAACTGTTTTTT.

The chain uses TRBV18 and TRBJ1-3; TRBD1 is a possible D gene (5 bases). The germline gives CDR1 KGHSH, CDR2 LQKENI. Trimming took off 5 bases at V and 8 bases at J, with 16 bases between the two ends. The CDR3 is 14 amino acids. CDR3 DNA: TGTGCCAGCTCATCATCAGGGACTGAGGACACCATATATTTT. This translates into CASSSSGTEDTIYF.

The V and J genes are TRBV9 and TRBJ2-7, with TRBD2 matching 10 bases. The CDR3 consists of 15 residues. The V gene's germline CDR1 is SGDLS and CDR2 YYNGEE. V shed 4 bases and J 4 bases; nucleotides not matched to a gene: 8. CDR3 in amino acids: CASSPQGSGRYEQYF. The CDR3 nucleotides read TGTGCCAGCAGCCCCCAAGGTAGCGGGAGGTACGAGCAGTACTTC.

This chain links TRBV11-2 with TRBJ2-7, with TRBD2 matching 14 bases. This CDR3 spans 18 amino acids. The germline gives CDR1 SGHAT, CDR2 FQNNGV. Losses at the gene ends were 6 bases for V and 3 bases for J; bases not matched to a gene: 13. The CDR3 DNA reads TGTGCCAGCAGAAACCCCGGGACTAGCGGGAGATCTTACTACGAGCAGTACTTC. Protein: CASRNPGTSGRSYYEQYF.

The J gene is TRBJ1-5, the V gene TRBV6-2 or TRBV6-3; TRBD1 is a possible D gene (5 bases). Trimming removed 5 bases from V and 1 base from J, with 12 bases in between. The CDR3 sequence is 15 residues long. The germline V gene has CDR1 MNHEY and CDR2 SVGEGT. CDR3 coding DNA: TGTGCCAGCAGTCCGGGGGTTTTGAGCAATCAGCCCCAGCATTTT. Its translation: CASSPGVLSNQPQHF.

This rearrangement joins TRBV24-1 to TRBJ2-3, with D perhaps matching TRBD1 (6 bases). V dropped 3 bases and J dropped 4 bases, with 19 bases sitting between them. The CDR3 contains 17 residues. CDR1 and CDR2 (germline): KGHDR, SFDVKD. The CDR3 DNA reads TGTGCCACCAGTGATGCCGCCACAGGGTTCTATTCAGATACGCAGTATTTT. Residues: CATSDAATGFYSDTQYF.

The chain links TRBV6-2 or TRBV6-3 to TRBJ1-6; D gene unclear. Germline-derived CDR1 and CDR2 are MNHEY and SVGEGT. V dropped 3 bases and J dropped 9 bases, with 9 bases sitting between them. CDR3 length: 13 amino acids. CDR3 in amino acids: CASSYMFGSPLHF. CDR3 nucleotide sequence: TGTGCCAGCAGTTATATGTTCGGTTCACCCCTCCACTTT.

V gene TRBV7-9 combines with J gene TRBJ1-2, with TRBD1 matching 8 bases. The CDR3 is made up of 14 amino acids. V was clipped by 4 bases and J by 8 bases; unmatched bases: 9. Per germline, CDR1 SEHNR and CDR2 FQNEAQ (reference sequence). In nucleotides, the CDR3 is TGTGCCAGCAGCTCTCAGGGGGCCGCAGAAGGCTACACCTTC. It is translated as CASSSQGAAEGYTF.

Concerning this clone itself: At one boundary the junction diverges from the germline segment, which might be a read error. The rearrangement links TRBV12-3 or TRBV12-4 to TRBJ2-3; D not certain. CDR3 size: 13 residues. The chain's CDR3 is CASSLVSRDTQYF. CDR3 DNA: TGTGCCAGCAGTTTAGTTAGCAGAGATACGCAGTATTTT.

This sequence joins TRBV5-1 and TRBJ1-3, with 7 bases lining up with TRBD1. The V gene's germline CDR1 is SGHRS and CDR2 YFSETQ. The trim removed 4 bases at V and 0 bases at J, leaving 7 bases unmatched. The CDR3 loop spans 16 amino acids. The CDR3 region is CASSQTGIFSGNTIYF. The CDR3 bases are TGCGCCAGCAGCCAGACAGGGATTTTCTCTGGAAACACCATATATTTT.

V usage is TRBV10-2 and J usage is TRBJ1-1; 12 bases are a match to TRBD1. The CDR3 is 17 amino acids. The germline CDR1 and CDR2 sequences are WSHSY and SAAADI. J lost 4 bases, V lost 4 bases, and 10 bases had no gene match. CDR3 sequence reads: CASSVGTGGSRSTEAFF. The CDR3 coding sequence is TGCGCCAGCAGTGTGGGGACAGGGGGCTCGCGGAGCACTGAAGCTTTCTTT.

This sequence joins TRBV12-2 and TRBJ2-4; no check of the table's D call, TRBD2, against the DNA was made. TRBV12-2 is a pseudogene locus. The CDR3 loop spans 15 amino acids. In nucleotides, the CDR3 is TGTGCAAGTCGCTTACCGGGACTAGCCAAAAACATTCAGTACTTC. It encodes CASRLPGLAKNIQYF.

CDR3 DNA: TGTGCCAGCAGTTCCCAGGGGGACACCAATGGCTACACCTTC. The encoded protein is CASSSQGDTNGYTF. The genes are TRBV2 and TRBJ1-2; 7 bases agree with TRBD1. From germline, CDR1 is SNHLY and CDR2 FYNNEI. With V trimmed by 5 bases and J by 6 bases, 9 bases remained unmatched. The CDR3 totals 14 residues.

A single count supports this clone. This chain links TRBV7-2 with TRBJ1-5; D perhaps matches TRBD1 (5 bases). Germline-derived CDR1 and CDR2 are SGHTA and FQGNSA. The CDR3 loop spans 14 amino acids. V gave up 1 base and J gave up 6 bases, with 10 bases separating them. In nucleotides, the CDR3 is TGTGCCAGCAGCTTAGTAATGCAGGGTCAGCCCCAGCATTTT. As protein: CASSLVMQGQPQHF.

The CDR3 DNA follows: TGTGCCAGCAGTTACAGTCTGGAGAACACTGAAGCTTTCTTT. This gives the protein CASSYSLENTEAFF. The chain recombines TRBV27 with TRBJ1-1; D remains ambiguous. Germline V gene sequence: CDR1 MNHEY, CDR2 SMNVEV (reference sequence). Trimming left V 4 bases short and J 1 base short, with 10 bases between. There are 14 residues in the CDR3.

The V call is TRBV7-2, the J call TRBJ1-1; 8 nucleotides match TRBD1. Trimming took 2 bases from V and 5 from J; bases not matched to a gene: 7. The CDR3 has 15 residues. Germline V gene sequence: CDR1 SGHTA, CDR2 FQGNSA. The CDR3 spells CASSLLTGGGTEAFF. CDR3 nucleotide sequence: TGTGCCAGCAGCTTATTAACAGGGGGGGGGACTGAAGCTTTCTTT.

The chain recombines TRBV4-3 with TRBJ2-2; D may be TRBD1 (5 bases). Germline lookup yields CDR1 LGHNA and CDR2 YSLEER. The CDR3 has 18 residues. Trimming pared 0 bases from V and 1 base from J, leaving 15 bases between. The chain's CDR3 is CASSQEQQVVLNTGELFF. CDR3 bases: TGCGCCAGCAGCCAAGAGCAACAGGTGGTCCTGAACACCGGGGAGCTGTTTTTT.

The chain couples TRBV5-1 to TRBJ2-3; TRBD1 aligns across 8 bases. The CDR3 sequence is 16 residues long. The junction had 8 bases not matched to a gene; V was cut back by 4 bases and J by 1 base. Germline V CDR1 and CDR2: SGHRS, YFSETQ. The chain's CDR3 is CASSGTGSRGTDTQYF. The DNA for the CDR3 is TGCGCCAGCAGCGGGACAGGCTCCCGGGGCACAGATACGCAGTATTTT.

The genes are TRBV6-6 and TRBJ1-3; the D gene is possibly TRBD1 (6 bases). The V and J ends lost 5 bases and 0 bases respectively, with 11 bases between them. The CDR3 contains 15 residues. Germline loops: CDR1 MNHNY, CDR2 SVGAGI (reference sequence). Here the CDR3 reads CASSPGAGSGNTIYF. The CDR3 nucleotides are TGTGCCAGCAGTCCAGGGGCTGGCTCTGGAAACACCATATATTTT.

The chain couples TRBV3-1 (or the pseudogene TRBV3-2) to TRBJ2-7; 7 bases are shared with TRBD1. The CDR3 spans 16 residues. Germline CDR1 is LGHDT and CDR2 is YNNKEL (reference sequence). J was trimmed by 5 bases and V by 0 bases; bases with no gene match: 10. CDR3 amino acids: CASSQDGRRGGHEQYF. The CDR3 DNA reads TGTGCCAGCAGCCAAGATGGGCGGAGAGGGGGCCACGAGCAGTACTTC.

V is TRBV7-8 and J is TRBJ2-7; weak D call: TRBD2 (5 bases). The CDR3 is 14 residues long. CDR1 is SGHVS, CDR2 FQNEAQ, per germline. V lost 0 bases to trimming and J lost 2 bases, with 8 bases between them. CDR3 nucleotide sequence: TGTGCCAGCAGCTTAGCCGGGGTAACCTACGAGCAGTACTTC. This translates into CASSLAGVTYEQYF.

The chain couples TRBV30 to TRBJ1-2; D not certain. V was cut by 2 bases and J by 4 bases, with 11 bases left in between. CDR3 length: 13 amino acids. Germline V gene lookup returns CDR1 GTSNPN and CDR2 SVGIG (reference sequence). The CDR3 DNA is TGTGCCTGGAGTAGCGGGTCGGGCTATGGCTACACCTTC. Translation gives CAWSSGSGYGYTF.

This clone occurred once. The rearrangement links TRBV5-6 to TRBJ2-2; 8 bases line up with TRBD2. The V gene end was trimmed by 4 bases and the J gene end by 0 bases; junction bases not matched to a gene: 5. The CDR3 runs to 16 residues. Germline CDR1 and CDR2: SGHDT and YYEEEE. The chain's CDR3 is CASSRGLAANTGELFF. The DNA for the CDR3 is TGTGCCAGCAGCCGTGGACTAGCAGCGAACACCGGGGAGCTGTTTTTT.